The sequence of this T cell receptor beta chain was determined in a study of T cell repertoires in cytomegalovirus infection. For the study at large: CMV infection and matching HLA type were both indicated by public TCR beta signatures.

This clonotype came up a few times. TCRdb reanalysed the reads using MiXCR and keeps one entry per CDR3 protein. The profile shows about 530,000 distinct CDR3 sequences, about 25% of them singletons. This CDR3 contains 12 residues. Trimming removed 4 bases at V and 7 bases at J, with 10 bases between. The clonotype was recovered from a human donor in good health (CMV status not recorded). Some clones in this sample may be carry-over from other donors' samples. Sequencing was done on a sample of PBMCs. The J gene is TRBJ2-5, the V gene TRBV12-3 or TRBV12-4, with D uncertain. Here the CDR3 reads CASSSLFGTQYF. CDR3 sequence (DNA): TGTGCCAGCAGTTCCCTATTTGGGACCCAGTACTTC.